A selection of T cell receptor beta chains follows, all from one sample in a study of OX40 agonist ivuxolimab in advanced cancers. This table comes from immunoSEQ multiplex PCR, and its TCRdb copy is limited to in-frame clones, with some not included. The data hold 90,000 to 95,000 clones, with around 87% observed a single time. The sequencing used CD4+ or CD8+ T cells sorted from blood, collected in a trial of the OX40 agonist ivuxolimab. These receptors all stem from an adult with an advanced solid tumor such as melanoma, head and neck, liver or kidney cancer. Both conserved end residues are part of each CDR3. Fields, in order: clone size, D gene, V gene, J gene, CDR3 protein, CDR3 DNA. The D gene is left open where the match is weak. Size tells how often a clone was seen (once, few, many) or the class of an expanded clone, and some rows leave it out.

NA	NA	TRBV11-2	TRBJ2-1	CASSLAAGKQFF	TGTGCCAGCAGCTTAGCCGCCGGAAAGCAGTTCTTC
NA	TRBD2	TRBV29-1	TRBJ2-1	CSVLTSGRSNEQFF	TGCAGCGTCTTAACTAGCGGGAGAAGTAATGAGCAGTTCTTC
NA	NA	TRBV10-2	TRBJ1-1	CASSEVLVNTEAFF	TGCGCCAGCAGTGAGGTCCTGGTGAACACTGAAGCTTTCTTT
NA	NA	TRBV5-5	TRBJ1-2	CASSLWGDYGYTF	TGTGCCAGCAGCTTGTGGGGGGACTATGGCTACACCTTC
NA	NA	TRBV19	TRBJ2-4	CASSIWTSAKNIQYF	TGTGCCAGTAGTATTTGGACATCTGCCAAAAACATTCAGTACTTC
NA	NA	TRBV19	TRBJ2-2	CASSTRGNTGELFF	TGTGCCAGTAGTACAAGGGGAAACACCGGGGAGCTGTTTTTT
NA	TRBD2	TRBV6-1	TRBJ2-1	CASSEKRERGFF	TGTGCCAGCAGTGAAAAGCGGGAGAGGGGGTTCTTC
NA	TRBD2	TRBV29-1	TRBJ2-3	CSVEQAGADTQYF	TGCAGCGTTGAACAGGCGGGAGCAGATACGCAGTATTTT
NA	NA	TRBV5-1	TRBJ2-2	CASALADPNTGELFF	TGCGCCAGCGCGTTAGCGGATCCGAACACCGGGGAGCTGTTTTTT
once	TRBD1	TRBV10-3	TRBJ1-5	CAISPTGSNQPQHF	TGTGCCATCAGCCCGACAGGGAGCAATCAGCCCCAGCATTTT
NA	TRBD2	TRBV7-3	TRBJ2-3	CASSSGLFSTDTQYF	TGTGCCAGCAGCTCGGGACTATTTAGCACAGATACGCAGTATTTT
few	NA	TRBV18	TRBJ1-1	CASSPREGVNTEAFF	TGTGCCAGCTCACCAAGGGAAGGGGTGAACACTGAAGCTTTCTTT
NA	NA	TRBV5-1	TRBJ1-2	CASQGEGGGYTF	TGCGCCAGCCAAGGGGAGGGAGGTGGCTACACCTTC
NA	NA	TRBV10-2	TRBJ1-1	CATREGHTMNTEAFF	TGCGCCACCAGGGAAGGGCATACTATGAACACTGAAGCTTTCTTT
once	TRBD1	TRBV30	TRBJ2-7	CAWSVGTDSSYEQYF	TGTGCCTGGAGCGTAGGGACAGACAGCTCCTACGAGCAGTACTTC
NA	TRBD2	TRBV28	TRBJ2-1	CASSTVAGEVYEQFF	TGTGCCAGCAGTACAGTAGCGGGAGAGGTGTATGAGCAGTTCTTC
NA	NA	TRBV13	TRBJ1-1	CASSLGQMNTEAFF	TGTGCCAGCAGCTTGGGACAAATGAACACTGAAGCTTTCTTT
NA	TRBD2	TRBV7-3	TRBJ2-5	CASSLRLAGGETQYF	TGTGCCAGCAGCTTACGACTAGCGGGAGGGGAGACCCAGTACTTC
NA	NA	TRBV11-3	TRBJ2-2	CASSFGYVTGELFF	TGTGCCAGCAGCTTTGGTTATGTCACCGGGGAGCTGTTTTTT
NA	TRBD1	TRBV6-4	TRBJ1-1	CASSLTGGTEAFF	TGTGCCAGCAGTCTAACAGGGGGTACTGAAGCTTTCTTT